One and the same sample provided the 28 T cell receptor beta chains below, sequenced in a study of blood T cell repertoires in COVID-19. Sequencing used immunoSEQ multiplex PCR; TCRdb keeps in-frame clones, though not all of them. This repertoire shows over 65,000 clones, around 80% found once; its top ten account for 9.2%. Input material: peripheral blood. These receptors all stem from a human donor in a cohort sampled during active COVID-19.

The chain carries TRBV7-8 and TRBJ1-2; no clear D. There are 14 residues in the CDR3. Trimming pared 1 base from V and 4 bases from J, leaving 10 bases between. Germline CDR1 SGHVS, CDR2 FQNEAQ. The CDR3 is CASSLVEYGYGYTF. CDR3 sequence (DNA): TGTGCCAGCAGCTTAGTTGAGTATGGCTATGGCTACACCTTC.

The rearrangement links TRBV5-1 to TRBJ1-2; TRBD1 matches 10 bases. The CDR3 spans 15 residues. The V gene end was trimmed by 2 bases and the J gene end by 4 bases; junction bases not matched to a gene: 5. Germline V gives CDR1 SGHRS, CDR2 YFSETQ. The CDR3 protein is CASSLGTGEGYGYTF. The CDR3 DNA reads as TGCGCCAGCAGCTTAGGGACAGGGGAAGGCTATGGCTACACCTTC.

This clone has a single count. The chain is built from TRBV29-1 and TRBJ2-1; maybe TRBD2 (6 bases). From germline, CDR1 is SQVTM and CDR2 ANQGSEA. The V end was cut by 1 base, the J end by 2 bases, with 15 bases between. This CDR3 comprises 16 residues. The CDR3 loop is CSVEGVPASAYNEQFF. For the CDR3, the DNA is TGCAGCGTTGAAGGGGTCCCCGCTAGCGCCTACAATGAGCAGTTCTTC.

This rearrangement joins TRBV9 to TRBJ2-3; D is unresolved. The CDR3 has 13 residues. Germline V gene lookup returns CDR1 SGDLS and CDR2 YYNGEE. The ends were cut back, 1 base at V and 6 bases at J, with 9 bases in the middle. The CDR3 region has the DNA TGTGCCAGCAGCGTAAATCACGGGGATACGCAGTATTTT. Translated: CASSVNHGDTQYF.

This clone was seen a single time. This chain links TRBV3-1 (or the pseudogene TRBV3-2) with TRBJ1-3; tentative D call: TRBD1 (6 bases). CDR1 and CDR2 (germline): LGHDT, YNNKEL (reference sequence). CDR3 size: 14 residues. V shed 4 bases and J shed 0 bases, with 7 bases lying between them. This chain's CDR3 is CASSLQGSGNTIYF. CDR3 bases: TGTGCCAGCAGCCTACAGGGCTCTGGAAACACCATATATTTT.

The CDR3 sequence is CASTIRDQGADGYTF. CDR3 DNA: TGTGCCAGCACCATAAGAGACCAGGGGGCGGACGGCTACACCTTC. The gene calls are TRBV6-6 and TRBJ1-2; 8 bases are shared with TRBD1. V gave up 7 bases and J gave up 8 bases; unmatched junction bases: 15. The CDR3 extends over 15 amino acids. The germline CDR1 and CDR2 sequences are MNHNY and SVGAGI (reference sequence).

CDR3 in amino acids: CASSRRHGHYEQYF. In DNA form, the CDR3 reads TGTGCCAGCAGCCGCCGACACGGACACTACGAGCAGTACTTC. V gene TRBV7-3 combines with J gene TRBJ2-7, with D possibly matching TRBD1 (5 bases). Germline CDR1 and CDR2: SGHTA and FQGTGA. The CDR3 has 14 residues. V lost 5 bases and J lost 3, with 14 bases in between.

The chain joins TRBV13 to TRBJ2-2; TRBD2 matches 11 bases. This CDR3 is 22 amino acids long. Germline V gene sequence: CDR1 PRHDT, CDR2 FYEKMQ (reference sequence). V shed 5 bases, J shed 1 base, and the junction held 21 bases outside the gene matches. CDR3 bases: TGTGCCAGCAGCGGGACTAGCGGAGGAACCCCCGGGACGGCGAAGAACACCGGGGAGCTGTTTTTT. This codes for CASSGTSGGTPGTAKNTGELFF. Together with reference TRBV13 and TRBJ2-2, the CDR3 gives the full variable domain: AAGVIQSPRHLIKEKRETATLKCYPIPRHDTVYWYQQGPGQDPQFLISFYEKMQSDKGSIPDRFSAQQFSDYHSELNMSSLELGDSALYFCASSGTSGGTPGTAKNTGELFFGEGSRLTVL.

The chain carries TRBV7-2 and TRBJ2-3; D is possibly TRBD1 (5 bases). CDR1 and CDR2 (germline): SGHTA, FQGNSA. The CDR3 is made up of 15 amino acids. V lost 3 bases and J lost 2, with 12 bases in between. As DNA, the CDR3 is TGTGCCAGCAGCTTCCGACAGCTAGTCACAGATACGCAGTATTTT. Its translation is CASSFRQLVTDTQYF.

The chain uses TRBV6-2 or TRBV6-3 and TRBJ2-7; a possible D gene is TRBD2 (5 bases). Trimming took off 4 bases at V and 4 bases at J, with 8 bases between the two ends. Germline loops: CDR1 MNHEY, CDR2 SVGEGT. The CDR3 covers 12 residues. CDR3 coding DNA: TGTGCCAGCAGTTGGGGAGAGTACGAGCAGTACTTC. This sequence encodes CASSWGEYEQYF.

This clone has a single count. The genes are TRBV6-4 and TRBJ1-2; 7 bases match TRBD1. The length of the CDR3 is 13 residues. CDR1 and CDR2 (germline): MRHNA, SNTAGT. Unmatched junction bases numbered 5, after V lost 6 bases and J lost 4 bases. The CDR3 is CASSDREGYGYTF. In DNA, the CDR3 is TGTGCCAGCAGCGACAGGGAGGGCTATGGCTACACCTTC.

This clone came up once. This rearrangement joins TRBV28 to TRBJ2-7; 7 bases agree with TRBD1. The V gene end was trimmed by 4 bases and the J gene end by 2 bases; junction bases not matched to a gene: 8. The germline V gene has CDR1 MDHEN and CDR2 SYDVKM. The CDR3 extends over 15 amino acids. The chain's CDR3 is CASSSVGTEAYEQYF. The DNA of the CDR3 is TGTGCCAGCAGTTCCGTTGGGACAGAAGCCTACGAGCAGTACTTC.

This chain links TRBV30 with TRBJ2-7; the match to TRBD1 covers 7 bases. Germline CDR1 and CDR2: GTSNPN and SVGIG (reference sequence). The J segment lost 2 bases and the V segment lost 3 bases, leaving 4 bases of the junction unmatched. CDR3 length: 13 residues. Here the CDR3 DNA reads TGTGCCTGGAGGGGGACAGCCACCTACGAGCAGTACTTC. Translating it yields CAWRGTATYEQYF. The variable domain in full, with the rest retrieved from reference TRBV30 and TRBJ2-7, is SQTIHQWPATLVQPVGSPLSLECTVEGTSNPNLYWYRQAAGRGLQLLFYSVGIGQISSEVPQNLSASRPQDRQFILSSKKLLLSDSGFYLCAWRGTATYEQYFGPGTRLTVT.

This chain links TRBV9 with TRBJ2-7, with a weak D call TRBD2 (6 bases). Trimming took off 0 bases at V and 5 bases at J, with 21 bases between the two ends. Germline V lookup: CDR1 SGDLS, CDR2 YYNGEE. CDR3 length: 17 residues. The CDR3, as DNA: TGTGCCAGCAGCGTAGGGGGATCGGAGGGCAGCCGGAACGAGCAGTACTTC. This sequence encodes CASSVGGSEGSRNEQYF.

The chain uses TRBV6-6 and TRBJ2-1; D possibly corresponds to TRBD2 (6 bases). CDR1 and CDR2 (germline): MNHNY, SVGAGI (reference sequence). Trimming left V 6 bases short and J 1 base short, with 10 bases between. This CDR3 comprises 14 residues. The CDR3 nucleotides are TGTGCCAGCAGACCAGCGGGTTCCTACAATGAGCAGTTCTTC. It specifies CASRPAGSYNEQFF.

This chain links TRBV27 with TRBJ2-1; tentatively, D is TRBD1 (6 bases). V dropped 2 bases and J dropped 0 bases, with 11 bases sitting between them. This CDR3 is 16 amino acids long. Looked up from germline, CDR1 is MNHEY and CDR2 is SMNVEV (reference sequence). DNA for the CDR3: TGTGCCAGCAGTTTAGGCAGGGGCTTCTCCTACAATGAGCAGTTCTTC. Encoded protein: CASSLGRGFSYNEQFF.

This chain connects TRBV12-3 or TRBV12-4 to TRBJ1-5; the D gene is possibly TRBD1 (5 bases). The ends were cut back, 2 bases at V and 10 bases at J, with 12 bases in the middle. CDR3 size: 13 residues. The CDR3 DNA reads as TGTGCCAGCAGTTTATCAGGGAATAGCCCCCAGCATTTT. Protein product: CASSLSGNSPQHF.

Written as DNA, the CDR3 is TGTGCCAGCAGCCAAGATTTGGCCGTCAGTAGGACAGGGAGAGATGAGCAGTTCTTC. The encoded protein is CASSQDLAVSRTGRDEQFF. The chain employs TRBV14 and TRBJ2-1, with TRBD1 matching 8 bases. This CDR3 spans 19 amino acids. CDR1 and CDR2 (germline): SGHDN, FVKESK. V shed 0 bases and J 8 bases; nucleotides not matched to a gene: 18.

The chain links TRBV5-1 to TRBJ2-7, with D possibly being TRBD2 (5 bases). The V end lost 4 bases, the J end lost 2 bases, and 10 bases lay between the germline ends. CDR3 length: 13 amino acids. Germline V gives CDR1 SGHRS, CDR2 YFSETQ. The CDR3 DNA follows: TGCGCCAGCAGCACCGGACTGGCCTACGAGCAGTACTTC. It specifies CASSTGLAYEQYF.

This clone was counted between two and nine times. This sequence joins TRBV18 and TRBJ2-2, with 8 bases aligning to TRBD1. This CDR3 has 16 amino acids. Losses at the gene ends were 5 bases for V and 2 bases for J; bases not matched to a gene: 7. The germline gives CDR1 KGHSH, CDR2 LQKENI. The DNA for the CDR3 is TGTGCCAGCTCAACCGACAGGGGCGCTAACACCGGGGAGCTGTTTTTT. Residues: CASSTDRGANTGELFF.

The V and J genes are TRBV9 and TRBJ1-2, with D perhaps matching TRBD1 (5 bases). V shed 2 bases and J shed 2 bases, with 10 bases lying between them. This CDR3 comprises 14 residues. Germline lookup yields CDR1 SGDLS and CDR2 YYNGEE. DNA for the CDR3: TGTGCCAGCAGCGTTGGACATCTGAACTATGGCTACACCTTC. Translation gives CASSVGHLNYGYTF. Based on the CDR3 plus reference TRBV9 and TRBJ1-2, the full variable domain is DSGVTQTPKHLITATGQRVTLRCSPRSGDLSVYWYQQSLDQGLQFLIQYYNGEERAKGNILERFSAQQFPDLHSELNLSSLELGDSALYFCASSVGHLNYGYTFGSGTRLTVV.

The V and J genes are TRBV7-9 and TRBJ2-1; 7 bases map to TRBD2. V was clipped by 4 bases and J by 15 bases; unmatched bases: 12. The CDR3 length is 13 residues. Germline CDR1 and CDR2: SEHNR and FQNEAQ (reference sequence). The CDR3 reads CASSSDGGSVPFF. The CDR3, as DNA: TGTGCCAGCAGCTCCGACGGCGGGAGCGTGCCGTTCTTC.

J is TRBJ2-3 and V is TRBV6-5; 8 nucleotides match TRBD1. V lost 10 bases and J lost 1; bases outside the gene matches: 4. Germline CDR1 and CDR2: MNHEY and SVGAGI. The CDR3 totals 13 residues. Here the CDR3 reads CATLTGGTDTQYF. DNA of the CDR3: TGTGCCACCCTGACAGGGGGCACAGATACGCAGTATTTT.

The chain joins TRBV7-2 to TRBJ2-7; 9 bases fit TRBD2. This CDR3 region has 17 residues. V trimming: 4 bases; J trimming: 7 bases; junction bases outside the gene matches: 17. CDR1 is SGHTA, CDR2 FQGNSA, per germline. CDR3 sequence: CASSSTLLAGRAGEQYF. As DNA, the CDR3 is TGTGCCAGCAGCTCGACCCTCCTAGCGGGGCGGGCGGGGGAGCAGTACTTC.

The chain is built from TRBV4-1 and TRBJ1-1; no firm D call. There are 19 residues in the CDR3. V was clipped by 5 bases and J by 0 bases, with 25 bases between them. Germline lookup yields CDR1 MGHRA and CDR2 YSYEKL. The DNA of the CDR3 is TGCGCCAGCAGCATGGGCCCACCCTTTGGTCGCAGATTGAACACTGAAGCTTTCTTT. It encodes CASSMGPPFGRRLNTEAFF.

The rearrangement uses TRBV7-9 and TRBJ2-6, with D maybe TRBD2 (5 bases). In germline, CDR1 is SEHNR, CDR2 FQNEAQ (reference sequence). The V end lost 6 bases, the J end lost 4 bases, and 13 bases lay between the germline ends. The CDR3 spans 15 residues. CDR3 protein: CASRHGGPGANVLTF. In nucleotides, the CDR3 is TGTGCCAGCAGGCACGGAGGTCCCGGGGCCAACGTCCTGACTTTC.

This clone occurred a few times. The rearrangement links TRBV4-1 to TRBJ1-2; D is unresolved. Germline V CDR1 and CDR2: MGHRA, YSYEKL. The CDR3 spans 16 residues. V shed 4 bases and J shed 8 bases, with 23 bases lying between them. The CDR3 protein is CASSLSSDSPPFGYTF. CDR3 nucleotide sequence: TGCGCCAGCAGCCTCTCCTCGGATAGCCCCCCTTTCGGCTACACCTTC.

V and J are TRBV4-1 and TRBJ2-2; 12 bases align to TRBD2. This CDR3 has 13 residues. V gave up 3 bases and J gave up 12 bases; unmatched junction bases: 2. Germline CDR1 and CDR2: MGHRA and YSYEKL. CDR3 nucleotides: TGCGCCAGCAGCCAGGGACTAGCGGGTCAGCTGTTTTTT. Translated: CASSQGLAGQLFF.